The 27 T cell receptor beta chains reported below all come from one sample, sequenced in a study of regulatory T cells in long-lasting Graves disease. Relying on iRepertoire HTBI primers and Arm-PCR of CDR3 regions, the team built TCR beta libraries. Each CDR3 protein is one row after TCRdb ran MiXCR on the multiplex PCR reads. The sample includes 350,000 to 550,000 distinct CDR3 sequences, roughly 15% of them seen just once. Specified time point: newly diagnosed GD, antithyroid drugs for less than 3 months. After RNA was extracted from PBMCs, the TCR library was made from it. The sample was also reused in another study, on T cells in Graves' hyperthyroidism and ophthalmopathy.

Material: peripheral blood mononuclear cells (PBMCs), obtained at new diagnosis, from a patient treated with antithyroid drugs. Receptors originate from a woman aged 18-29 years with Graves disease.

This clonotype was counted at least ten times. The rearrangement joins TRBV3-1 to TRBJ1-6, with TRBD1 matching 8 bases. After removal of 5 bases from V and 7 bases from J, the junction contained 7 bases not matched to a gene. This CDR3 contains 15 residues. Germline-derived CDR1 and CDR2 are LGHDT and YNNKEL (reference sequence). The CDR3 region is CASSSFRDRNSPLHF. The CDR3 region has the DNA TGTGCCAGCAGCTCATTTCGGGACAGGAATTCACCCCTCCACTTT. Full variable domain (missing parts from reference TRBV3-1 and TRBJ1-6): DTAVSQTPKYLVTQMGNDKSIKCEQNLGHDTMYWYKQDSKKFLKIMFSYNNKELIINETVPNRFSPKSPDKAHLNLHINSLELGDSAVYFCASSSFRDRNSPLHFGNGTRLTVT.

This clonotype occurred many times. The V call is TRBV18, the J call TRBJ2-5; D perhaps matches TRBD2 (6 bases). CDR1 is KGHSH and CDR2 is LQKENI in the germline V gene. V shed 0 bases and J shed 5 bases, with 10 bases lying between them. This CDR3 comprises 14 residues. Written as DNA, the CDR3 is TGTGCCAGCTCACCACCGAGTGGGGGGGAGACCCAGTACTTC. Translation: CASSPPSGGETQYF.

The rearrangement links TRBV30 to TRBJ2-1; 14 positions agree with TRBD2. This CDR3 has 16 amino acids. V lost 6 bases, J lost 6 bases, and 10 bases stayed unmatched. Germline-derived CDR1 and CDR2 are GTSNPN and SVGIG (reference sequence). The CDR3 here is CACLQSGLAGANEQFF. CDR3 coding DNA: TGTGCCTGTCTTCAATCGGGACTAGCGGGAGCCAATGAGCAGTTCTTC.

This clonotype has ten or more counts. CDR3 residues: CASSPAGHPPDTQYF. CDR3 bases: TGTGCCAGCAGCCCCGCCGGGCACCCACCAGATACGCAGTATTTT. The chain is built from TRBV3-1 and TRBJ2-3; D is undetermined. The germline V gene has CDR1 LGHDT and CDR2 YNNKEL (reference sequence). This CDR3 region has 15 residues. V was clipped by 4 bases and J by 4 bases, with 15 bases between them.

This clonotype was seen ten or more times. The chain couples TRBV7-2 to TRBJ1-1; maybe TRBD1 (5 bases). The CDR3 extends over 14 amino acids. Trimming cost V 2 bases and J 0 bases, with 7 bases left between them. In germline, CDR1 is SGHTA, CDR2 FQGNSA. The CDR3 loop reads CASSLPGLNTEAFF. As DNA, the CDR3 is TGTGCCAGCAGCTTACCAGGGTTGAACACTGAAGCTTTCTTT.

This clonotype has ten or more counts. J is TRBJ2-3 and V is TRBV27; D is uncertain. The CDR3 spans 14 residues. In germline, CDR1 is MNHEY, CDR2 SMNVEV (reference sequence). Deletions cut 5 bases from V and 2 bases from J, with 11 bases between. CDR3 DNA: TGTGCCAGCAGTAAATCCCCGAACACAGATACGCAGTATTTT. Its protein product is CASSKSPNTDTQYF.

As concerns this clonotype: A clone one base away is much larger, so this may be a read error. DNA of the CDR3: TGTGCCAGCAGGCGGACGTCGGTATTGGACACTGAAGCTTTCTTT. This codes for CASRRTSVLDTEAFF. This chain uses TRBV6-2 or TRBV6-3 with TRBJ1-1; D not certain. This CDR3 is 15 amino acids long. The germline V and J ends were trimmed by 6 bases and 3 bases, with 17 bases remaining between them. Germline CDR1 and CDR2: MNHEY and SVGEGT.

The chain combines TRBV6-1 with TRBJ2-4, with D uncertain. Trimming cost V 7 bases and J 7 bases, with 14 bases left between them. From germline, CDR1 is MNHNS and CDR2 SASEGT. The CDR3 spans 13 residues. CDR3 protein: CASNGGGKNIQYF. The DNA of the CDR3 is TGTGCCAGCAACGGCGGTGGAAAGAACATTCAGTACTTC.

This clonotype was seen only a few times. The CDR3 sequence is CASSLGPTNTEAFF. The CDR3 DNA reads TGTGCCAGCAGCCTTGGACCTACAAACACTGAAGCTTTCTTT. The gene calls are TRBV7-2 and TRBJ1-1, with no clear D. The CDR3 runs 14 residues. Germline lookup yields CDR1 SGHTA and CDR2 FQGNSA. V lost 5 bases, J lost 2 bases, and 12 bases lay in between. Together with reference TRBV7-2 and TRBJ1-1, the CDR3 gives the full variable domain: GAGVSQSPSNKVTEKGKDVELRCDPISGHTALYWYRQSLGQGLEFLIYFQGNSAPDKSGLPSDRFSAERTGGSVSTLTIQRTQQEDSAVYLCASSLGPTNTEAFFGQGTRLTVV.

This clonotype was seen many times. CDR3 in amino acids: CASSPLGQGTDTQYF. In nucleotides, the CDR3 is TGTGCCAGCAGTCCCCTAGGGCAGGGCACAGATACGCAGTATTTT. The rearrangement uses TRBV27 and TRBJ2-3, with D uncertain. The germline CDR1 and CDR2 sequences are MNHEY and SMNVEV (reference sequence). CDR3 length: 15 residues. V was trimmed by 5 bases and J by 1 base, leaving 13 bases between them.

The rearrangement joins TRBV6-1 to TRBJ1-3, with D uncertain. This CDR3 comprises 11 residues. Deletions cut 2 bases from V and 7 bases from J, with 3 bases between. Germline CDR1 MNHNS, CDR2 SASEGT. CDR3 nucleotides: TGTGCCAGCAGTGAACTTAACACCATATATTTT. It is translated as CASSELNTIYF.

The V and J genes are TRBV7-2 and TRBJ2-3; D not certain. Trimming stripped 5 bases from V and 0 bases from J, with 9 bases between. Germline V CDR1 and CDR2: SGHTA, FQGNSA. This CDR3 has 14 amino acids. The CDR3 region is CASSETASTDTQYF. The DNA for the CDR3 is TGTGCCAGCAGCGAGACTGCTAGCACAGATACGCAGTATTTT. The complete variable domain, with remaining parts taken from reference TRBV7-2 and TRBJ2-3, reads GAGVSQSPSNKVTEKGKDVELRCDPISGHTALYWYRQSLGQGLEFLIYFQGNSAPDKSGLPSDRFSAERTGGSVSTLTIQRTQQEDSAVYLCASSETASTDTQYFGPGTRLTVL.

Turning to this clonotype: This sequence may be a read error, since a much larger clone differs from it by one base. The chain combines TRBV11-1 with TRBJ2-1; D may match TRBD1 or TRBD2 (5 bases each). This CDR3 is built from 16 residues. CDR1 is SGHAT, CDR2 FQDESV, per germline (reference sequence). V gave up 2 bases and J gave up 10 bases, with 21 bases separating them. CDR3 residues: CASSLTGTISSYEQFF. In DNA form, the CDR3 reads TGTGCCAGCAGCTTAACCGGGACGATTAGCTCCTACGAGCAGTTCTTC.

This clonotype was seen at least ten times. The chain links TRBV28 to TRBJ2-7; D tentatively fits TRBD1 or TRBD2 (7 bases each). V was pared by 6 bases and J by 2 bases, with 20 bases between. The CDR3 covers 16 residues. CDR1 is MDHEN and CDR2 is SYDVKM in the germline V gene. The CDR3 spells CASRLRGDSYPYEQYF. CDR3 sequence (DNA): TGTGCCAGCAGACTACGGGGGGACAGTTACCCCTACGAGCAGTACTTC.

This clonotype was picked up a small number of times. The rearrangement links TRBV6-1 to TRBJ1-5; the match to TRBD1 covers 8 bases. J lost 2 bases, V lost 7 bases, and 10 bases had no gene match. Germline V lookup: CDR1 MNHNS, CDR2 SASEGT. The CDR3 has 16 residues. The DNA for the CDR3 is TGTGCCAGCACCCAAGGGCAGGGGGCGGGCAATCAGCCCCAGCATTTT. As protein: CASTQGQGAGNQPQHF.

Remarks on this clonotype: A far larger clone is only one base removed, so a read error is likely. This chain joins TRBV28 and TRBJ2-7; the match to TRBD2 covers 12 bases. The V segment lost 6 bases and the J segment 7 bases; nucleotides outside the gene matches: 37. CDR3 length: 24 amino acids. The germline V gene has CDR1 MDHEN and CDR2 SYDVKM. CDR3 nucleotide sequence: TGTGCCAGCAGGACCCTGGAGCCACCGAAAAAACCGGGACTAGCGGGTTGGGGGTACAATGAGCAGTACTTC. Translating it yields CASRTLEPPKKPGLAGWGYNEQYF.

This chain connects TRBV29-1 to TRBJ2-1; D perhaps matches TRBD1 (5 bases). Trimming shortened V by 3 bases and J by 9 bases, and 12 bases separated the two germline ends. The CDR3 consists of 12 residues. CDR1 and CDR2 from the germline V gene are SQVTM and ANQGSEA. The CDR3 DNA follows: TGCAGCGTTGAGAAAGGGGTCAGTGAGCAGTTCTTC. This translates into CSVEKGVSEQFF.

This clonotype was recorded at least ten times. The V call is TRBV20-1, the J call TRBJ1-2; the D gene is possibly TRBD1 (5 bases). Germline assignment: CDR1 DFQATT and CDR2 SNEGSKA (reference sequence). This CDR3 contains 14 residues. V was trimmed by 0 bases and J by 2 bases, leaving 10 bases between them. As DNA, the CDR3 is TGCAGTGCTAGAGAAGGGGCAGCCAACTATGGCTACACCTTC. Its translation is CSAREGAANYGYTF.

This clonotype was seen more than once but under ten times. Compared with germline, one end of the junction differs, possibly owing to a read error. This chain joins TRBV6-2 or TRBV6-3 and TRBJ2-7, with TRBD1 as a possible D gene (5 bases). Germline assignment: CDR1 MNHEY and CDR2 SVGEGT. The CDR3 sequence is 12 residues long. CDR3 protein: CASSLTAYGQYF. Here the CDR3 DNA reads TGTGCCAGCAGCCTGACAGCCTACGGGCAGTACTTC.

The rearrangement uses TRBV11-3 and TRBJ2-1, with 10 nucleotides matching TRBD2. This CDR3 is built from 17 residues. Germline CDR1 and CDR2: SGHNT and YENEEA. Trimming took 3 bases from V and 8 from J; bases not matched to a gene: 13. CDR3 in DNA: TGTGCCAGCAGCTTTGACCTAGCGGGAGTGGGGGAGGATGAGCAGTTCTTC. Its translation is CASSFDLAGVGEDEQFF.

This sequence joins TRBV9 and TRBJ2-2, with 8 bases that match TRBD2. The CDR3 loop spans 16 amino acids. CDR1 and CDR2 (germline): SGDLS, YYNGEE. After removal of 4 bases from V and 0 bases from J, the junction contained 5 bases not matched to a gene. The CDR3 bases are TGTGCCAGCAGCACGGCTAGCGGGCCGAACACCGGGGAGCTGTTTTTT. Its protein product is CASSTASGPNTGELFF.

There are many counts of this clonotype. V is TRBV2 and J is TRBJ2-7; 10 bases are shared with TRBD1. J gave up 7 bases and V 8 bases, and 11 bases lay outside the gene matches. The CDR3 contains 14 residues. The germline V gene has CDR1 SNHLY and CDR2 FYNNEI. The DNA of the CDR3 is TGTGCCAGCCAAGAGACAGGGGGCCTGGGGGAGCAGTACTTC. As protein: CASQETGGLGEQYF.

The rearrangement uses TRBV20-1 and TRBJ1-6, with a tentative D call TRBD1 (6 bases). The V end was cut by 1 base, the J end by 7 bases, with 20 bases between. The CDR3 has 17 residues. Germline V gene lookup returns CDR1 DFQATT and CDR2 SNEGSKA (reference sequence). The CDR3 is CSARGEQGIGGNSPLHF. CDR3 DNA: TGCAGTGCTAGAGGGGAACAGGGAATTGGTGGGAATTCACCCCTCCACTTT.

In its sample, this clonotype was seen many times. The chain is built from TRBV7-9 and TRBJ1-2, with D maybe TRBD1 (6 bases). This CDR3 is 14 amino acids long. CDR1 is SEHNR, CDR2 FQNEAQ, per germline (reference sequence). V was clipped by 3 bases and J by 5 bases, with 13 bases between them. CDR3 sequence: CASSFRGAPYGYTF. The CDR3 DNA reads as TGTGCCAGCAGCTTTCGGGGGGCGCCTTATGGCTACACCTTC.

With respect to this clonotype: A far larger clone lies a single base away; this is likely a read error. V gene TRBV6-4 combines with J gene TRBJ2-2; perhaps TRBD2 as D (5 bases). The CDR3 runs 15 residues. V dropped 4 bases and J dropped 4 bases, with 13 bases sitting between them. The germline V gene encodes CDR1 MRHNA and CDR2 SNTAGT. CDR3 sequence reads: CASSARGPRTGELFF. The CDR3 DNA follows: TGTGCCAGCAGTGCGAGAGGGCCCCGCACCGGGGAGCTGTTTTTT.

This clonotype has more than one count but fewer than ten. The J gene is TRBJ1-6, the V gene TRBV11-2, with TRBD1 matching 10 bases. V was pared by 5 bases and J by 9 bases, with 4 bases of the junction left unmatched. The CDR3 length is 14 residues. Germline V gives CDR1 SGHAT, CDR2 FQNNGV. In DNA form, the CDR3 reads TGTGCCAGCAGCAGAGGACAGGGGGGTTCACCCCTCCACTTT. Protein: CASSRGQGGSPLHF. The variable domain in full, completed from reference TRBV11-2 and TRBJ1-6, reads EAGVAQSPRYKIIEKRQSVAFWCNPISGHATLYWYQQILGQGPKLLIQFQNNGVVDDSQLPKDRFSAERLKGVDSTLKIQPAKLEDSAVYLCASSRGQGGSPLHFGNGTRLTVT.

This clonotype was recorded many times. V and J are TRBV28 and TRBJ1-6; TRBD1 is a possible D gene (5 bases). V shed 8 bases and J shed 6 bases, with 14 bases lying between them. The CDR3 has 14 amino acids. CDR1 is MDHEN and CDR2 is SYDVKM in the germline V gene. The CDR3 nucleotides read TGTGCCAGCGCAGGGCAGGGAGTTAATTCACCCCTCCACTTT. Residues: CASAGQGVNSPLHF. The variable domain in full, completed from reference TRBV28 and TRBJ1-6, reads DVKVTQSSRYLVKRTGEKVFLECVQDMDHENMFWYRQDPGLGLRLIYFSYDVKMKEKGDIPEGYSVSREKKERFSLILESASTNQTSMYLCASAGQGVNSPLHFGNGTRLTVT.